Below, 19 T cell receptor beta chains from the same sample are listed, as sequenced in a study of blood T cells in healthy people across ages. A J-beta primer mix and a sample-barcoded 5' primer were used in a second PCR of about 7 to 12 cycles. Each CDR3 protein is one row after TCRdb ran MiXCR on the 5' RACE reads. In the table there are 700,000 or so distinct CDR3 sequences, roughly 43% of which are singletons. The sample was blood. These receptors were collected from a man older than 75 in good health.

The chain joins TRBV9 to TRBJ2-7, with D perhaps assigned TRBD1 or TRBD2 (5 bases each). The germline V gene has CDR1 SGDLS and CDR2 YYNGEE. The V end lost 4 bases, the J end lost 4 bases, and 12 bases lay between the germline ends. This CDR3 comprises 13 residues. This CDR3 reads CASSPRDGYEQYF. In DNA form, the CDR3 reads TGTGCCAGCAGCCCAAGGGACGGTTACGAGCAGTACTTC. Looking up the rest from reference TRBV9 and TRBJ2-7 gives the full variable domain: DSGVTQTPKHLITATGQRVTLRCSPRSGDLSVYWYQQSLDQGLQFLIQYYNGEERAKGNILERFSAQQFPDLHSELNLSSLELGDSALYFCASSPRDGYEQYFGPGTRLTVT.

This clonotype appeared many times. The chain employs TRBV18 and TRBJ2-3, with a possible D match to TRBD2 (5 bases). The V gene lost 2 bases and the J gene lost 3 bases, with 6 bases spanning the gap. This CDR3 comprises 13 residues. CDR1 is KGHSH and CDR2 is LQKENI in the germline V gene. The CDR3: CASSPTRTDTQYF. The CDR3 DNA is TGTGCCAGCTCACCAACTAGGACAGATACGCAGTATTTT.

V usage is TRBV21-1 and J usage is TRBJ2-5; the table's D gene call, TRBD1, was not cross checked with the DNA. TRBV21-1 is a recognized pseudogene. There are 14 residues in the CDR3. The CDR3 DNA follows: TGTGCCAGCAGCAAACCCCAGGGCAGGGGAACGCAGTACTTC. Its translation: CASSKPQGRGTQYF.

This clonotype was detected only a few times. This chain links TRBV9 with TRBJ2-1, with 12 nucleotides matching TRBD1. The CDR3 covers 14 residues. The V and J ends lost 6 bases and 7 bases, in that order; junction bases with no gene match: 5. Germline assignment: CDR1 SGDLS and CDR2 YYNGEE. CDR3 region: CASTKGQGANEQFF. The CDR3 coding sequence is TGTGCCAGCACCAAGGGACAGGGGGCAAATGAGCAGTTCTTC.

The rearrangement joins TRBV28 to TRBJ2-7; TRBD1 matches at 7 bases. The germline CDR1 and CDR2 sequences are MDHEN and SYDVKM. The CDR3 loop spans 15 amino acids. After removal of 4 bases from V and 0 bases from J, the junction contained 6 bases not matched to a gene. CDR3 in DNA: TGTGCCAGCAGTTCCCGGGACAGCCGCTCCTACGAGCAGTACTTC. This encodes CASSSRDSRSYEQYF.

This sequence joins TRBV28 and TRBJ2-5; 9 bases map to TRBD2. The CDR3 length is 16 residues. Trimming removed 7 bases from V and 2 bases from J; junction bases left unmatched: 11. Germline loops: CDR1 MDHEN, CDR2 SYDVKM. This CDR3 reads CASTTASREGQETQYF. CDR3 in DNA: TGTGCCAGCACCACAGCTTCGCGGGAGGGACAAGAGACCCAGTACTTC. Combining the CDR3 with reference TRBV28 and TRBJ2-5 gives the whole variable domain DVKVTQSSRYLVKRTGEKVFLECVQDMDHENMFWYRQDPGLGLRLIYFSYDVKMKEKGDIPEGYSVSREKKERFSLILESASTNQTSMYLCASTTASREGQETQYFGPGTRLLVL.

This clonotype was counted a few times. J is TRBJ2-5 and V is TRBV5-1; 7 nucleotides match TRBD1. V lost 0 bases, J lost 11 bases, and 16 bases stayed unmatched. CDR1 and CDR2 from the germline V gene are SGHRS and YFSETQ. This CDR3 comprises 16 residues. In DNA, the CDR3 is TGCGCCAGCAGCTTGGCAGGGGGAACCACCCCCAATGAGCAGTACTTC. Protein: CASSLAGGTTPNEQYF.

The chain couples TRBV6-2 or TRBV6-3 to TRBJ1-6; the D gene is possibly TRBD1 (6 bases). Germline-derived CDR1 and CDR2 are MNHEY and SVGEGT. The V end was cut by 6 bases, the J end by 6 bases, with 18 bases between. The CDR3 is made up of 16 amino acids. CDR3 region: CASRPSRGASNSPLHF. DNA of the CDR3: TGTGCCAGCAGGCCCTCTAGGGGGGCGAGTAATTCACCCCTCCACTTT.

A remark on this clonotype: The junction departs from germline at one end; a sequencing error may be responsible. This rearrangement joins TRBV7-2 to TRBJ2-5, with TRBD2 matching over 7 bases. From germline, CDR1 is SGHTA and CDR2 FQGNSA. This CDR3 contains 11 residues. CDR3 nucleotide sequence: TGTGCCAGCAACTTAGCGCGGGAGCAGTACTTC. This sequence encodes CASNLAREQYF.

The chain uses TRBV20-1 and TRBJ2-3; D is ambiguous. Per the germline V gene, CDR1 is DFQATT and CDR2 is SNEGSKA (reference sequence). This CDR3 comprises 13 residues. V dropped 6 bases and J dropped 0 bases, with 10 bases sitting between them. CDR3 sequence reads: CSAARESTDTQYF. DNA for the CDR3: TGCAGTGCGGCAAGGGAAAGCACAGATACGCAGTATTTT.

The gene calls are TRBV27 and TRBJ2-5; D perhaps matches TRBD2 (7 bases). The CDR3 is 16 residues long. Germline CDR1 MNHEY, CDR2 SMNVEV (reference sequence). V lost 7 bases and J lost 1, with 19 bases in between. CDR3 bases: TGTGCCAGCAAGGTCGGGGGGCCCCACCGCCAAGAGACCCAGTACTTC. Its translation is CASKVGGPHRQETQYF.

The genes are TRBV6-1 and TRBJ1-2; D is unclear. CDR3 length: 13 amino acids. Germline V gives CDR1 MNHNS, CDR2 SASEGT. V was pared by 7 bases and J by 3 bases, with 12 bases between. The CDR3 DNA follows: TGTGCCAGCATTCCGAGGACGGACTATGGCTACACCTTC. This codes for CASIPRTDYGYTF.

V is TRBV7-2 and J is TRBJ2-5, with D perhaps assigned TRBD1 or TRBD2 (5 bases each). The CDR3 has 16 amino acids. The germline V gene has CDR1 SGHTA and CDR2 FQGNSA. V lost 2 bases and J lost 11, with 24 bases in between. The CDR3 nucleotides read TGTGCCAGCAGCTTACTTGGGACCACCTTAAGCGATGAGCAGTACTTC. It encodes CASSLLGTTLSDEQYF.

The chain uses TRBV3-1 and TRBJ2-7; 7 nucleotides align to TRBD2. The CDR3 covers 13 residues. Germline CDR1 is LGHDT and CDR2 is YNNKEL (reference sequence). Germline trimming cut 4 bases from V and 6 bases from J; bases unmatched to any gene: 6. The chain's CDR3 is CASSRGRAGEQYF. The CDR3 DNA is TGTGCCAGCAGCCGAGGGAGGGCCGGCGAGCAGTACTTC.

The V and J genes are TRBV20-1 and TRBJ2-1; TRBD1 might be the D (5 bases). In germline, CDR1 is DFQATT, CDR2 SNEGSKA (reference sequence). This CDR3 is built from 13 residues. With 0 bases removed from V and 8 bases from J, the gap between germline ends came to 11 bases. The DNA for the CDR3 is TGCAGTGCTAGAGACGTAGGGGTGTATGAGCAGTTCTTC. It yields the protein CSARDVGVYEQFF.

The V gene is TRBV9, the J gene TRBJ2-1, with 9 bases matching TRBD2. The CDR3 is 15 residues long. Unmatched junction bases numbered 9, after V lost 5 bases and J lost 6 bases. Germline loops: CDR1 SGDLS, CDR2 YYNGEE. The CDR3 nucleotides read TGTGCCAGCAGTATGGAGGGCGGGAGGGCCAATGAGCAGTTCTTC. Translated, it gives CASSMEGGRANEQFF.

The rearrangement uses TRBV24-1 and TRBJ2-1; 9 nucleotides agree with TRBD1. The V segment lost 2 bases and the J segment 3 bases; nucleotides outside the gene matches: 10. The germline gives CDR1 KGHDR, CDR2 SFDVKD. This CDR3 contains 18 residues. In DNA, the CDR3 is TGTGCCACCAGTGATTCCCGGGACAGGGACGGGGGCTACAATGAGCAGTTCTTC. Residues: CATSDSRDRDGGYNEQFF.

This clonotype has only a few counts. V usage is TRBV28 and J usage is TRBJ1-6; D is perhaps TRBD1 (5 bases). The germline V gene has CDR1 MDHEN and CDR2 SYDVKM. V lost 6 bases and J 0 bases, leaving 9 bases between the germline ends. The CDR3 totals 15 residues. The CDR3 here is CASRQESSYNSPLHF. The CDR3 coding sequence is TGTGCCAGCAGACAGGAAAGCTCCTATAATTCACCCCTCCACTTT.

This clonotype was detected once. One end of the junction is discordant with germline, which a read error may explain. The chain links TRBV6-2 or TRBV6-3 to TRBJ2-7; 9 nucleotides align to TRBD1. Germline V CDR1 and CDR2: MNHEY, SVGEGT. The CDR3 extends over 14 amino acids. DNA of the CDR3: TGTGCCGGCAGGTCCGGGACAGGGCACTACGAGCAGTACTTC. This gives the protein CAGRSGTGHYEQYF.